One sample yielded the 15 T cell receptor beta chains listed below, sequenced in a study of blood T cell repertoires in COVID-19. This table comes from immunoSEQ multiplex PCR, and its TCRdb copy is limited to in-frame clones, with some not included. The sample shows 400,000 to 450,000 clones, 90% of them seen only once. The sequenced sample was PBMCs or T cells enriched from blood (not recorded which). These TCRs come from a man aged 18 to 30 who had recovered from COVID-19.

This clone was observed a single time. The V call is TRBV9, the J call TRBJ2-1, with 9 positions matching TRBD2. The CDR3 has 15 residues. Germline V lookup: CDR1 SGDLS, CDR2 YYNGEE. V dropped 0 bases and J dropped 4; count of bases not matched to a gene: 2. CDR3 region: CASSVVLAGYNEQFF. The CDR3 DNA reads as TGTGCCAGCAGCGTAGTCCTAGCGGGATACAATGAGCAGTTCTTC.

The chain employs TRBV27 and TRBJ1-2; D is possibly TRBD1 (6 bases). Germline assignment: CDR1 MNHEY and CDR2 SMNVEV (reference sequence). Trimming took 3 bases from V and 4 from J, leaving 12 bases between them. This CDR3 contains 14 residues. The CDR3 nucleotides are TGTGCCAGCAGTTTGATCCCAGGGGCCTATGGCTACACCTTC. This codes for CASSLIPGAYGYTF.

The J gene is TRBJ1-4, the V gene TRBV19; a weak D match, TRBD1 (5 bases). The germline CDR1 and CDR2 sequences are LNHDA and SQIVND (reference sequence). This CDR3 is 13 amino acids long. V was clipped by 9 bases and J by 6 bases, with 14 bases between them. DNA for the CDR3: TGTGCCAGCTCGAGGACAAATTATGAAAAACTGTTTTTT. It encodes CASSRTNYEKLFF.

V usage is TRBV28 and J usage is TRBJ1-5, with no clear D. The CDR3 has 14 amino acids. Germline-derived CDR1 and CDR2 are MDHEN and SYDVKM. V lost 6 bases and J 0 bases, leaving 9 bases between the germline ends. As DNA, the CDR3 is TGTGCCAGCAGCTCCTCAGATAGCAATCAGCCCCAGCATTTT. It encodes CASSSSDSNQPQHF.

The rearrangement joins TRBV20-1 to TRBJ1-5; D unclear. Per the germline V gene, CDR1 is DFQATT and CDR2 is SNEGSKA (reference sequence). This CDR3 is 16 amino acids long. Trimming stripped 3 bases from V and 4 bases from J, with 19 bases between. This CDR3 reads CSASGLRFTGNQPQHF. The DNA of the CDR3 is TGCAGTGCTAGTGGTTTACGGTTTACGGGGAATCAGCCCCAGCATTTT.

The rearrangement uses TRBV2 and TRBJ1-3, with TRBD1 matching 7 bases. Germline V CDR1 and CDR2: SNHLY, FYNNEI. The CDR3 is made up of 16 amino acids. The V and J ends lost 6 bases and 0 bases, in that order; junction bases with no gene match: 8. The CDR3 DNA reads TGTGCCAGCAGCGCTCCCGGGACAGTCTCTGGAAACACCATATATTTT. Its protein is CASSAPGTVSGNTIYF.

The gene calls are TRBV6-2 or TRBV6-3 and TRBJ2-3; possible D gene TRBD2, 6 bases. Germline CDR1 reads MNHEY; CDR2 reads SVGEGT. CDR3 length: 12 residues. The germline V and J ends were trimmed by 5 bases and 10 bases, with 13 bases remaining between them. Here the CDR3 reads CASSQLAGAQYF. Written as DNA, the CDR3 is TGTGCCAGCAGTCAACTAGCTGGTGCGCAGTATTTT.

The rearrangement joins TRBV2 to TRBJ1-4; no clear D gene. The germline V gene has CDR1 SNHLY and CDR2 FYNNEI. The CDR3 has 13 residues. The V gene lost 6 bases and the J gene lost 5 bases, with 10 bases spanning the gap. This CDR3 reads CASRPGPNEKLFF. The CDR3 DNA reads as TGTGCCAGCAGACCGGGTCCGAATGAAAAACTGTTTTTT.

The CDR3 loop reads CASSLIPELYNEQFF. CDR3 in DNA: TGTGCCAGCAGTTTAATCCCGGAGCTCTACAATGAGCAGTTCTTC. The chain links TRBV27 to TRBJ2-1; D remains ambiguous. Germline assignment: CDR1 MNHEY and CDR2 SMNVEV (reference sequence). This CDR3 comprises 15 residues. V lost 2 bases to trimming and J lost 3 bases, with 11 bases between them.

The CDR3 reads CASGVAGGNGNQPQHF. The CDR3, as DNA: TGTGCTAGTGGGGTGGCCGGAGGGAACGGCAATCAGCCCCAGCATTTT. This rearrangement joins TRBV12-5 to TRBJ1-5; D is unclear. The CDR3 is made up of 16 amino acids. Trimming took off 6 bases at V and 2 bases at J, with 17 bases between the two ends. Per the germline V gene, CDR1 is LGHNT and CDR2 is FRNRAP.

The chain recombines TRBV19 with TRBJ1-6, with TRBD1 identical over 7 bases. V gave up 5 bases and J gave up 7 bases; unmatched junction bases: 5. Germline V gene lookup returns CDR1 LNHDA and CDR2 SQIVND (reference sequence). The CDR3 runs 14 residues. DNA of the CDR3: TGTGCCAGTAGTTCGGGACAGAGAAATTCACCCCTCCACTTT. Amino acid sequence: CASSSGQRNSPLHF.

The chain joins TRBV28 to TRBJ1-3; 8 bases align to TRBD1. The V gene end was trimmed by 1 base and the J gene end by 0 bases; junction bases not matched to a gene: 8. CDR1 is MDHEN, CDR2 SYDVKM, per germline. The CDR3 is made up of 18 amino acids. CDR3 bases: TGTGCCAGCAGTTTATTAGCCGGGACAGGCGACTCTGGAAACACCATATATTTT. Encoded protein: CASSLLAGTGDSGNTIYF.

In its sample, this clone was seen once. The genes are TRBV9 and TRBJ1-1; no reliable D call. The V end lost 4 bases, the J end lost 4 bases, and 2 bases lay between the germline ends. The CDR3 consists of 10 residues. The germline V gene encodes CDR1 SGDLS and CDR2 YYNGEE. In nucleotides, the CDR3 is TGTGCCAGCAGCCGCACTGAAGCTTTCTTT. It encodes CASSRTEAFF.

The chain is built from TRBV7-8 and TRBJ1-1; D gene unclear. Trimming removed 1 base at V and 3 bases at J, with 6 bases between. Per germline, CDR1 SGHVS and CDR2 FQNEAQ. This CDR3 spans 13 amino acids. The CDR3 is CASSLEGDTEAFF. The DNA for the CDR3 is TGTGCCAGCAGCTTAGAGGGAGACACTGAAGCTTTCTTT.

The chain has TRBV18 and TRBJ1-2; 7 bases align to TRBD1. The CDR3 contains 13 residues. Losses at the gene ends were 5 bases for V and 8 bases for J; bases not matched to a gene: 8. Per germline, CDR1 KGHSH and CDR2 LQKENI. DNA of the CDR3: TGTGCCAGCTCATCAAGGGAACAGGGGGGCTACACCTTC. Amino acid sequence: CASSSREQGGYTF.